The 30 T cell receptor beta chains below all came from one sample that was sequenced in a study of CD8 T cells in ankylosing spondylitis. Whole-study results and caveats: One TCR beta motif, made up of under ten highly homologous variants, appeared characteristic of ankylosing spondylitis blood.

Their target antigens are unknown. MiXCR, run by TCRdb on the 5' RACE reads, gives a single entry per CDR3 protein. Here the sample spans 700,000 or so distinct CDR3 sequences, under 20% being singletons. Sequenced: blood, either unsorted or a sorted T cell fraction (not recorded which). The origin of the receptors is a male donor with ankylosing spondylitis.

The rearrangement joins TRBV28 to TRBJ2-7; TRBD2 matches 9 bases. This CDR3 spans 15 amino acids. V lost 3 bases and J lost 7; bases outside the gene matches: 10. Germline values: CDR1 MDHEN, CDR2 SYDVKM. CDR3 in amino acids: CASSLTASGTREQYF. CDR3 nucleotides: TGTGCCAGCAGTTTGACGGCTAGCGGGACGCGAGAGCAGTACTTC.

Written as DNA, the CDR3 is TGCAGCGTTGTTATGGGGTCGGAGACCCAGTACTTC. Protein sequence: CSVVMGSETQYF. V usage is TRBV29-1 and J usage is TRBJ2-5; D gene uncertain. In germline, CDR1 is SQVTM, CDR2 ANQGSEA. Trimming stripped 4 bases from V and 5 bases from J, with 11 bases between. This CDR3 contains 12 residues.

The rearrangement links TRBV18 to TRBJ1-1; D call uncertain. Between the trimmed V and J ends, which lost 6 bases and 11 bases, there was a span of 16 bases. This CDR3 has 12 residues. Germline lookup yields CDR1 KGHSH and CDR2 LQKENI. CDR3 bases: TGTGCCAGCTCCCTCCGTGAGACTGGGGCTTTCTTT. This encodes CASSLRETGAFF. The whole variable domain, remainder taken from reference TRBV18 and TRBJ1-1, is NAGVMQNPRHLVRRRGQEARLRCSPMKGHSHVYWYRQLPEEGLKFMVYLQKENIIDESGMPKERFSAEFPKEGPSILRIQQVVRGDSAAYFCASSLRETGAFFGQGTRLTVV.

The chain is built from TRBV7-8 and TRBJ1-2, with D possibly matching TRBD1 (6 bases). Looked up from germline, CDR1 is SGHVS and CDR2 is FQNEAQ. The CDR3 covers 15 residues. V dropped 5 bases and J dropped 8 bases, with 21 bases sitting between them. The DNA of the CDR3 is TGTGCCAGCAGCGCCTCGGACAGCCTGAATCGGGGCTACACCTTC. Residues: CASSASDSLNRGYTF.

The chain is built from TRBV12-3 or TRBV12-4 and TRBJ2-7; 9 positions agree with TRBD2. V lost 3 bases to trimming and J lost 5 bases; unmatched junction nucleotides: 8. The CDR3 contains 15 residues. In DNA form, the CDR3 reads TGTGCCAGCAGTTTCGAAGCGGGAGGTCCCAACGAGCAGTACTTC. Its protein product is CASSFEAGGPNEQYF.

The chain employs TRBV27 and TRBJ2-5; D gene ambiguous. V gave up 6 bases and J gave up 0 bases, with 14 bases separating them. This CDR3 is built from 15 residues. Per the germline V gene, CDR1 is MNHEY and CDR2 is SMNVEV (reference sequence). In nucleotides, the CDR3 is TGTGCCAGCAGCTCTTTTGGGCCTCACCAAGAGACCCAGTACTTC. Translating it yields CASSSFGPHQETQYF.

The chain employs TRBV9 and TRBJ1-2; TRBD1 might be the D (5 bases). Between the trimmed V and J ends, which lost 3 bases and 0 bases, there was a span of 9 bases. The CDR3 covers 14 residues. The V gene's germline CDR1 is SGDLS and CDR2 YYNGEE. DNA of the CDR3: TGTGCCAGCAGCGCCTGGGGGGCTAACTATGGCTACACCTTC. Translating gives CASSAWGANYGYTF.

This clonotype was seen only a few times. The genes are TRBV20-1 and TRBJ1-1; 10 bases align to TRBD1. The CDR3 runs to 13 residues. Germline trimming cut 4 bases from V and 5 bases from J; bases unmatched to any gene: 4. Per germline, CDR1 DFQATT and CDR2 SNEGSKA (reference sequence). CDR3 loop: CSAKRTGGTEAFF. CDR3 bases: TGCAGTGCTAAACGGACAGGGGGGACTGAAGCTTTCTTT.

This clonotype was observed a handful of times. This chain uses TRBV6-2 or TRBV6-3 with TRBJ2-2, with TRBD1 identical over 8 bases. Per germline, CDR1 MNHEY and CDR2 SVGEGT. V lost 2 bases, J lost 3 bases, and 8 bases stayed unmatched. The CDR3 sequence is 17 residues long. In DNA, the CDR3 is TGTGCCAGCAGTTACCGACCGGACAGGGCGGACACCGGGGAGCTGTTTTTT. This translates into CASSYRPDRADTGELFF.

The chain couples TRBV5-4 to TRBJ2-1; D may be TRBD2 (5 bases). Looked up from germline, CDR1 is SGHNT and CDR2 is YYREEE (reference sequence). Trimming took 5 bases from V and 2 from J, leaving 17 bases between them. The CDR3 loop spans 16 amino acids. The CDR3 nucleotides read TGTGCCAGCAGTCCACATTTCGGCGGGCCCTACAATGAGCAGTTCTTC. Residues: CASSPHFGGPYNEQFF.

Points on this clonotype: Germline is not matched at one junction end, which may reflect a read error. The V and J genes are TRBV9 and TRBJ2-1; TRBD2 matches at 14 bases. This CDR3 comprises 16 residues. Germline-derived CDR1 and CDR2 are SGDLS and YYNGEE. CDR3 region: CTSSAGTSGGRNEQFF. The CDR3 DNA reads TGTACCAGCAGCGCCGGGACTAGCGGGGGCCGCAATGAGCAGTTCTTC. The variable domain in full, with the rest retrieved from reference TRBV9 and TRBJ2-1, is DSGVTQTPKHLITATGQRVTLRCSPRSGDLSVYWYQQSLDQGLQFLIQYYNGEERAKGNILERFSAQQFPDLHSELNLSSLELGDSALYFCTSSAGTSGGRNEQFFGPGTRLTVL.

In its sample, this clonotype was seen a few times. The gene calls are TRBV7-2 and TRBJ2-4; D may be TRBD1 or TRBD2 (6 bases each). The CDR3 runs 15 residues. In germline, CDR1 is SGHTA, CDR2 FQGNSA. The ends were cut back, 5 bases at V and 6 bases at J, with 17 bases in the middle. As DNA, the CDR3 is TGTGCCAGCAGCCCCCCGGGGGCAGGGGTAAACATTCAGTACTTC. Translated, it gives CASSPPGAGVNIQYF.

The J gene is TRBJ2-1, the V gene TRBV4-3; 10 nucleotides match TRBD2. V lost 3 bases and J lost 3; bases outside the gene matches: 5. There are 16 residues in the CDR3. Looked up from germline, CDR1 is LGHNA and CDR2 is YSLEER. CDR3 coding DNA: TGCGCCAGCAGCCAGAGCGTAGCGGGGGGCTACAATGAGCAGTTCTTC. Translated, it gives CASSQSVAGGYNEQFF.

This clonotype occurred a few times. The rearrangement joins TRBV7-8 to TRBJ2-1; D is perhaps TRBD2 (6 bases). Germline V lookup: CDR1 SGHVS, CDR2 FQNEAQ. Deletions cut 1 base from V and 0 bases from J, with 13 bases between. The CDR3 consists of 17 residues. For the CDR3, the DNA is TGTGCCAGCAGCTTAGATGTGGGAGGCCCCTCCTACAATGAGCAGTTCTTC. This codes for CASSLDVGGPSYNEQFF. Using reference TRBV7-8 and TRBJ2-1 for the parts outside the CDR3, the full variable domain is GAGVSQSPRYKVAKRGQDVALRCDPISGHVSLFWYQQALGQGPEFLTYFQNEAQLDKSGLPSDRFFAERPEGSVSTLKIQRTQQEDSAVYLCASSLDVGGPSYNEQFFGPGTRLTVL.

This clonotype has only a few counts. The chain employs TRBV4-2 and TRBJ2-7; D unresolved. The length of the CDR3 is 13 residues. Trimming removed 4 bases at V and 7 bases at J, with 14 bases between. Germline V lookup: CDR1 LGHNA, CDR2 YNFKEQ. This CDR3 reads CASSRPLGGEQYF. The CDR3 DNA reads as TGTGCCAGCAGCCGTCCGCTGGGTGGGGAGCAGTACTTC.

Regarding this clonotype: The junction does not match germline at one end; this may be a read error. The gene calls are TRBV20-1 and TRBJ2-5; D may be TRBD1 (6 bases). The CDR3 has 13 residues. CDR1 and CDR2 from the germline V gene are DFQATT and SNEGSKA (reference sequence). The CDR3 nucleotides are TGCAGTGGTAGAACAGGGAACCAAGAGACCCAGTACTTC. Its protein is CSGRTGNQETQYF.

This clonotype has only a few counts. The chain joins TRBV11-3 to TRBJ1-1, with 8 bases matching TRBD1. This CDR3 region has 15 residues. Germline-derived CDR1 and CDR2 are SGHNT and YENEEA. Germline trimming cut 5 bases from V and 4 bases from J; bases unmatched to any gene: 9. The CDR3 loop reads CASSGYWTGLTEAFF. In nucleotides, the CDR3 is TGTGCCAGCAGCGGATATTGGACAGGGCTCACTGAAGCTTTCTTT.

In this sample, this clonotype turned up a few times. The J gene is TRBJ1-1, the V gene TRBV4-1; D perhaps matches TRBD1 (6 bases). V lost 3 bases, J lost 2 bases, and 19 bases lay in between. The length of the CDR3 is 17 residues. CDR1 MGHRA and CDR2 YSYEKL come from the germline V gene. CDR3 amino acids: CASSQARGGEVNTEAFF. The DNA for the CDR3 is TGCGCCAGCAGCCAGGCGCGGGGGGGCGAGGTCAACACTGAAGCTTTCTTT.

This clonotype was recorded at least ten times. The chain has TRBV7-6 and TRBJ2-1; 7 positions match TRBD2. The germline CDR1 and CDR2 sequences are SGHVS and FNYEAQ. Germline trimming cut 5 bases from V and 0 bases from J; bases unmatched to any gene: 4. The CDR3 length is 15 residues. The CDR3 coding sequence is TGTGCCAGCAGCCCGAGGACTAGCTCCTACAATGAGCAGTTCTTC. Translation: CASSPRTSSYNEQFF.

The count of this clonotype is one. V is TRBV5-4 and J is TRBJ2-2; 8 bases align to TRBD2. V lost 3 bases to trimming and J lost 5 bases; unmatched junction nucleotides: 3. The V gene's germline CDR1 is SGHNT and CDR2 YYREEE (reference sequence). The CDR3 has 14 residues. CDR3 nucleotide sequence: TGTGCCAGCAGCTCAGGGACTAGAACCGGGGAGCTGTTTTTT. It encodes CASSSGTRTGELFF.

The V and J genes are TRBV6-6 and TRBJ2-3; D uncertain. With 2 bases removed from V and 2 bases from J, the gap between germline ends came to 5 bases. The CDR3 is 13 amino acids. CDR1 is MNHNY, CDR2 SVGAGI, per germline (reference sequence). This CDR3 is CASSYNPTDTQYF. Here the CDR3 DNA reads TGTGCCAGCAGTTACAACCCCACAGATACGCAGTATTTT.

This clonotype has more than one count but fewer than ten. The chain carries TRBV18 and TRBJ1-1; the D gene is possibly TRBD1 (5 bases). With 5 bases removed from V and 3 bases from J, the gap between germline ends came to 7 bases. The CDR3 runs to 12 residues. Germline CDR1 is KGHSH and CDR2 is LQKENI. The CDR3 here is CASSGGYTEAFF. CDR3 coding DNA: TGTGCCAGCTCAGGGGGGTACACTGAAGCTTTCTTT.

V and J are TRBV20-1 and TRBJ1-4, with D maybe TRBD1 (6 bases). The CDR3 is 18 residues long. Germline lookup yields CDR1 DFQATT and CDR2 SNEGSKA (reference sequence). V was cut by 0 bases and J by 2 bases, with 19 bases left in between. The CDR3 sequence: CSARDEAGALGTNEKLFF. CDR3 DNA sequence: TGCAGTGCTAGAGATGAAGCAGGGGCCTTGGGGACTAATGAAAAACTGTTTTTT.

The sample holds a few counts of this clonotype. This chain connects TRBV10-3 to TRBJ2-5; 8 bases match TRBD2. The germline V gene encodes CDR1 ENHRY and CDR2 SYGVKD. The CDR3 runs 14 residues. V lost 4 bases and J lost 4; bases outside the gene matches: 5. DNA for the CDR3: TGTGCCATCAGTGCTCCGGGAGGGCCAGAGACCCAGTACTTC. This translates into CAISAPGGPETQYF.

DNA of the CDR3: TGTGCCAGCTCCTCTTCGAGGGGAAACACTGAAGCTTTCTTT. Encoded protein: CASSSSRGNTEAFF. The rearrangement links TRBV18 to TRBJ1-1; the D gene is possibly TRBD1 (5 bases). The CDR3 is made up of 14 amino acids. The germline V and J ends were trimmed by 6 bases and 2 bases, with 13 bases remaining between them. Germline lookup yields CDR1 KGHSH and CDR2 LQKENI.

This clonotype was found a few times. V gene TRBV6-1 combines with J gene TRBJ2-7; the D gene is possibly TRBD1 (6 bases). The CDR3 runs to 15 residues. The V end lost 3 bases, the J end lost 0 bases, and 12 bases lay between the germline ends. The germline V gene has CDR1 MNHNS and CDR2 SASEGT. The CDR3 here is CASSDRTVSSYEQYF. The CDR3 DNA follows: TGTGCCAGCAGTGACAGGACAGTCTCCTCCTACGAGCAGTACTTC.

The V and J genes are TRBV5-6 and TRBJ1-1; TRBD1 agrees at 8 bases. V dropped 3 bases and J dropped 5; count of bases not matched to a gene: 3. In germline, CDR1 is SGHDT, CDR2 YYEEEE. The CDR3 sequence is 13 residues long. The CDR3 loop is CASSSTGVTEAFF. The CDR3, as DNA: TGTGCCAGCAGCTCGACAGGGGTAACTGAAGCTTTCTTT.

The V call is TRBV20-1, the J call TRBJ2-3; a possible D gene is TRBD2 (5 bases). The CDR3 sequence is 16 residues long. Per germline, CDR1 DFQATT and CDR2 SNEGSKA (reference sequence). The ends were cut back, 4 bases at V and 4 bases at J, with 21 bases in the middle. CDR3 DNA sequence: TGCAGTGCTACTTCCCCAGCGGACCCATCCGCAGATACGCAGTATTTT. Protein: CSATSPADPSADTQYF.

This clonotype turned up a few times. CDR3 coding DNA: TGCGCCAGCAGCTTGGCCGTTTTGGGTGAGAGTGAGCAGTTCTTC. Its translation is CASSLAVLGESEQFF. V usage is TRBV5-1 and J usage is TRBJ2-1; D is unclear. Trimming removed 0 bases at V and 9 bases at J, with 16 bases between. CDR1 and CDR2 (germline): SGHRS, YFSETQ. The CDR3 covers 15 residues.

The chain links TRBV28 to TRBJ2-6; weak D call: TRBD1 (6 bases). Germline V gene sequence: CDR1 MDHEN, CDR2 SYDVKM. The length of the CDR3 is 15 residues. V was cut by 6 bases and J by 0 bases, with 9 bases left in between. The CDR3 protein is CASRTGYSGANVLTF. The CDR3 DNA reads TGTGCCAGCAGGACAGGTTACTCTGGGGCCAACGTCCTGACTTTC.